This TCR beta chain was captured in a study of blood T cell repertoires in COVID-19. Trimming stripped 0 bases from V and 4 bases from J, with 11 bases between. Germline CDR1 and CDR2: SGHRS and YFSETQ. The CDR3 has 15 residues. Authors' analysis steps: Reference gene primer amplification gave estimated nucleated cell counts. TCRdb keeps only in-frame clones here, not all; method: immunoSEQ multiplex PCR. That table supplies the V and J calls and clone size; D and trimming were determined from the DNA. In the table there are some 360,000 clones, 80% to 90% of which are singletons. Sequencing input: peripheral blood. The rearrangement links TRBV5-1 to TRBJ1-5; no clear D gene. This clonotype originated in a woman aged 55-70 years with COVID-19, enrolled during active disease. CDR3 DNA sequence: TGCGCCAGCAGCTTGGGCGATTTCTCTAATCAGCCCCAGCATTTT. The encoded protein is CASSLGDFSNQPQHF.